This entry lists 2 T cell receptor beta chains sequenced from one sample in a study of tumor-infiltrating lymphocytes in primary liver carcinoma. TCR beta cDNA was prepared out of roughly 0.5 ug total RNA by means of a constant-region primer. A slightly modified ARM-PCR protocol with three nested multiplex PCR rounds produced these TCR beta libraries. Running around 10 cycles apiece, the first two PCR rounds relied on TRBV1-TRBV30 forward primers together with a C-beta reverse primer. TCRdb used MiXCR to reprocess the multiplex PCR reads, holding one entry per CDR3 protein. The sample has 80,000 or so distinct CDR3 sequences, 70% to 80% seen once. Both RNA and DNA were isolated together from around 20-30 mg of bulk tissue that had not been sorted. What was sequenced was liver tumor tissue from sampling region 4. Subset noted: tumor region T4, right-lateral pole. The source of these receptors is a woman aged 60-70 years with primary liver carcinoma and hepatitis B virus infection.

In the case of this clonotype: A junction end diverges from the germline sequence, so it may reflect a read error. This CDR3 reads CASSARSSRVRDTEASF. DNA of the CDR3: TGTGCCAGCAGCGCAAGGAGTTCGAGGGTAAGGGACACTGAAGCCTCCTTT. The chain is built from TRBV6-1 and TRBJ1-1, with D perhaps matching TRBD1 (6 bases). The CDR3 extends over 17 amino acids. CDR1 and CDR2 (germline): MNHNS, SASEGT.

This clonotype was counted many times. This chain connects TRBV7-8 to TRBJ2-1, with D uncertain. This CDR3 has 13 residues. Trimming removed 2 bases from V and 8 bases from J, with 10 bases in between. CDR1 SGHVS and CDR2 FQNEAQ come from the germline V gene. DNA for the CDR3: TGTGCCAGCAGCTTAAAATTGGTCCATGAGCAGTTCTTC. Its protein is CASSLKLVHEQFF. The variable domain in full, completed from reference TRBV7-8 and TRBJ2-1, reads GAGVSQSPRYKVAKRGQDVALRCDPISGHVSLFWYQQALGQGPEFLTYFQNEAQLDKSGLPSDRFFAERPEGSVSTLKIQRTQQEDSAVYLCASSLKLVHEQFFGPGTRLTVL.